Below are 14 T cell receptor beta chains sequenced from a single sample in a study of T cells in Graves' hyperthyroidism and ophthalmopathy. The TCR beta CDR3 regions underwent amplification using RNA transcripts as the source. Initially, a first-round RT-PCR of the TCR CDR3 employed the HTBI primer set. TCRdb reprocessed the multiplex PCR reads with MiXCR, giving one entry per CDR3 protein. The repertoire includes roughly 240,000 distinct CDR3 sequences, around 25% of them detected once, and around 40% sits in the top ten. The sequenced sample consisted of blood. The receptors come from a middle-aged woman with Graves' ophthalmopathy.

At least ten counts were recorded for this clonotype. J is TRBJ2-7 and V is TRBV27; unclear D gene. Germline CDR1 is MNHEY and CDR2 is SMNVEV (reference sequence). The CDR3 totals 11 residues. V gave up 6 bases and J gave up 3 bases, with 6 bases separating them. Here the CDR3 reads CASRSNYEQYF. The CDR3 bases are TGTGCCAGCAGGAGCAACTACGAGCAGTACTTC.

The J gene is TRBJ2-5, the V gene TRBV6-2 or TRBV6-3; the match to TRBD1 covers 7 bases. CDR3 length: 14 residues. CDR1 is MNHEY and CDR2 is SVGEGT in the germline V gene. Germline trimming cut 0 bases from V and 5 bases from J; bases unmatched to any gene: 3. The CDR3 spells CASSYSRQGETQYF. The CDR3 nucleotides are TGTGCCAGCAGTTACTCGAGACAGGGTGAGACCCAGTACTTC.

The CDR3: CASSWGGQGDYGYTF. Written as DNA, the CDR3 is TGTGCCAGCAGTTGGGGCGGGCAGGGAGACTATGGCTACACCTTC. The V and J genes are TRBV6-5 and TRBJ1-2, with D possibly TRBD1 on 5 matching bases. This CDR3 spans 15 amino acids. From germline, CDR1 is MNHEY and CDR2 SVGAGI. V lost 4 bases and J lost 3, with 15 bases in between.

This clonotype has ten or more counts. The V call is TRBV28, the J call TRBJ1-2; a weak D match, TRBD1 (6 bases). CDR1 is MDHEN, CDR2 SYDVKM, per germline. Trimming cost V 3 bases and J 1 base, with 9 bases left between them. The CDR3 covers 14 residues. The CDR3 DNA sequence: TGTGCCAGCAGTTTTACAGGGAGTAACTATGGCTACACCTTC. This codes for CASSFTGSNYGYTF.

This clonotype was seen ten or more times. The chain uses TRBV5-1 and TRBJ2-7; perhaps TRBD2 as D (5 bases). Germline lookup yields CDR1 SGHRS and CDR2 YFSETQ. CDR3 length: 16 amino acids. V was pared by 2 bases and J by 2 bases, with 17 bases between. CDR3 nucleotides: TGCGCCAGCAGCTTAATCCCCGGCCAGCGGACCTACGAGCAGTACTTC. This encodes CASSLIPGQRTYEQYF.

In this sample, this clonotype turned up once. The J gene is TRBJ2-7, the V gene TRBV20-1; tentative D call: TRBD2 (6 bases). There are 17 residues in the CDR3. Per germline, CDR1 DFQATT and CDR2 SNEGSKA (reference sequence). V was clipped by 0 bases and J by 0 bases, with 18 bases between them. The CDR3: CSARDFMGGTASYEQYF. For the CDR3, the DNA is TGCAGTGCTAGAGATTTTATGGGCGGGACTGCCTCCTACGAGCAGTACTTC.

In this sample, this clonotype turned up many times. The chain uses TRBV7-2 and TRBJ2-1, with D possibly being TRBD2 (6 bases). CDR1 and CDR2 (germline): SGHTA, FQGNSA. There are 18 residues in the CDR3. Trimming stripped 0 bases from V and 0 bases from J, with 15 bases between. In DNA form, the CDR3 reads TGTGCCAGCAGCTTAGCCGTACTAGCTGACAGCTCCTACAATGAGCAGTTCTTC. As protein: CASSLAVLADSSYNEQFF.

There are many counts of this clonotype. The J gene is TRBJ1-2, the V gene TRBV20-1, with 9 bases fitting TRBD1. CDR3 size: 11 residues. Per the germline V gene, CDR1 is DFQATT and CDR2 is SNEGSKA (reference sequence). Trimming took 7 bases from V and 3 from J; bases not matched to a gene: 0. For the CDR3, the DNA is TGCAGTGGGACAGGGGACTATGGCTACACCTTC. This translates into CSGTGDYGYTF.

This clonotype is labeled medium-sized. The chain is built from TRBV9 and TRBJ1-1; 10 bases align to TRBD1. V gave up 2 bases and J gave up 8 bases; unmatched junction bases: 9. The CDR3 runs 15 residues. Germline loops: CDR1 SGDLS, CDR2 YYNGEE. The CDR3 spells CASSVGTGARFEAFF. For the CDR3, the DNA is TGTGCCAGCAGCGTCGGGACAGGGGCCCGTTTCGAAGCTTTCTTT. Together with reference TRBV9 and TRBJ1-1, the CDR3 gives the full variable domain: DSGVTQTPKHLITATGQRVTLRCSPRSGDLSVYWYQQSLDQGLQFLIQYYNGEERAKGNILERFSAQQFPDLHSELNLSSLELGDSALYFCASSVGTGARFEAFFGQGTRLTVV.

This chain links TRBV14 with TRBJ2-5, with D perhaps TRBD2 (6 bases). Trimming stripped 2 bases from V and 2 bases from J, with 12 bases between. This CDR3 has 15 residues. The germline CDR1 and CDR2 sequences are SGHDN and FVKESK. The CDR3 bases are TGTGCCAGCAGCCAAAATGCCGGACTACAAGAGACCCAGTACTTC. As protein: CASSQNAGLQETQYF. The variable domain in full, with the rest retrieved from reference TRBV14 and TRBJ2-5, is EAGVTQFPSHSVIEKGQTVTLRCDPISGHDNLYWYRRVMGKEIKFLLHFVKESKQDESGMPNNRFLAERTGGTYSTLKVQPAELEDSGVYFCASSQNAGLQETQYFGPGTRLLVL.

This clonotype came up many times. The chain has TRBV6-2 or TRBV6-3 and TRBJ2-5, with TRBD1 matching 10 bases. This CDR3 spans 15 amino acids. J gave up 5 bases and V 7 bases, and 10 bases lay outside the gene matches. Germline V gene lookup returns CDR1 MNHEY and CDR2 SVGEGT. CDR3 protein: CASTVPGQGFETQYF. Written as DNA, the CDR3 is TGTGCCAGCACCGTACCGGGACAGGGGTTTGAGACCCAGTACTTC.

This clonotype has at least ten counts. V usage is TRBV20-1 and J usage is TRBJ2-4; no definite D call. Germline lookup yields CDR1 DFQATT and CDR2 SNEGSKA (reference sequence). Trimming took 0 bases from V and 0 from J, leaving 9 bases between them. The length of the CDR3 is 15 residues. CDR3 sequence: CSARDYLIAKNIQYF. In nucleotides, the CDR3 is TGCAGTGCTAGAGACTACTTAATAGCCAAAAACATTCAGTACTTC.

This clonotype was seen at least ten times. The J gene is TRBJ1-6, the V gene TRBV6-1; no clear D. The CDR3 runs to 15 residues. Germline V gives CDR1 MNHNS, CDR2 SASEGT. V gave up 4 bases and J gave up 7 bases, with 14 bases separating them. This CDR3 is CASSVFFGRNSPLHF. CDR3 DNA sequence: TGTGCCAGCAGTGTCTTTTTTGGACGGAATTCACCCCTCCACTTT.

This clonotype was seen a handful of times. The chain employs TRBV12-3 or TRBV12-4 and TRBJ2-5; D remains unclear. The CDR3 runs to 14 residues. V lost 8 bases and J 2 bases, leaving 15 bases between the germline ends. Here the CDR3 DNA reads TGTGCCAGCGGAGTGAGAAATATACAAGAGACCCAGTACTTC. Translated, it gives CASGVRNIQETQYF.